These T cell receptor beta chains were read from a single sample in a study of control samples from healthy donors and cancer patients. Clones were sequenced by immunoSEQ multiplex PCR, and TCRdb holds only the in-frame ones, with some missing. The table lists roughly 150,000 clones, 93% of them singletons. What was sequenced was blood. The receptor set was obtained from a man aged 45 to 65 in good health. Both conserved end residues are part of each CDR3. The order of the fields is V gene, clone size, CDR3 protein. Where a row states a size, it is once, few, many or the class of an expanded clone; other rows omit it.

V gene: TRBV5-1; clone size: .; CDR3 protein: CASRLQGASGNTIYF
V gene: TRBV11-2; clone size: .; CDR3 protein: CASSLSGRANIQYF
V gene: TRBV28; clone size: .; CDR3 protein: CASSPFGADSNQPQHF
V gene: TRBV15; clone size: few; CDR3 protein: CATSRDGVGNEKLFF
V gene: TRBV29-1; clone size: .; CDR3 protein: CSVRQSSGNTIYF
V gene: TRBV28; clone size: .; CDR3 protein: CASTPGGVGGETQYF
V gene: TRBV11-2; clone size: .; CDR3 protein: CASSLDWITGELFF
V gene: TRBV4-2; clone size: .; CDR3 protein: CASSQEVSQGHQPQHF
V gene: TRBV5-4; clone size: .; CDR3 protein: CASSGDRVSYNEQFF
V gene: TRBV11-2; clone size: .; CDR3 protein: CATTVGDRYQETQYF
V gene: TRBV18; clone size: few; CDR3 protein: CASSPGLAGVITDTQYF
V gene: TRBV30; clone size: .; CDR3 protein: CAWQLQGARTEAFF
V gene: TRBV19; clone size: .; CDR3 protein: CASSMGQGRTEAFF
V gene: TRBV24-1; clone size: .; CDR3 protein: CATSESGRGHNEQFF
V gene: TRBV19; clone size: .; CDR3 protein: CASTKIGDSGANVLTF
V gene: TRBV3-1/TRBV3-2; clone size: .; CDR3 protein: CASSRRQGGEKLFF